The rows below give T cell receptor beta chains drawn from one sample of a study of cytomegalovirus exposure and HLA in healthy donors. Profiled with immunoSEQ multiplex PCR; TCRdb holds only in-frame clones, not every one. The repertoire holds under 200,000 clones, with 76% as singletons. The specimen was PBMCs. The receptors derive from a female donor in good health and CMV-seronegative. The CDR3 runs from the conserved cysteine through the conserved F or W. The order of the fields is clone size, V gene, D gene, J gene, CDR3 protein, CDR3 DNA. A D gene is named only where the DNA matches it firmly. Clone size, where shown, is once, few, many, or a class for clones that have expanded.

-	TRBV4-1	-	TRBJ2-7	CASSQVTRSLGEQYF	TGCGCCAGCAGCCAGGTTACTAGGTCCCTCGGCGAGCAGTACTTC
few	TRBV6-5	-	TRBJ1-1	CASNFPGAFF	TGTGCCAGCAACTTTCCGGGAGCTTTCTTT
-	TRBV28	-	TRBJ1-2	CASRRREGYTF	TGTGCCAGCAGGCGCCGAGAAGGCTACACCTTC
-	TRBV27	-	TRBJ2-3	CASSQRGDTQYF	TGTGCCAGCTCTCAAAGGGGAGATACGCAGTATTTT
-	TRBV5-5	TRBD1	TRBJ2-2	CASSSGTGYPFGELFF	TGTGCCAGCAGCTCCGGGACAGGTTATCCATTCGGGGAGCTGTTTTTT
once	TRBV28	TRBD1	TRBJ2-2	CASSLWTGGSTGELFF	TGTGCCAGCAGTTTATGGACAGGGGGTAGCACCGGGGAGCTGTTTTTT
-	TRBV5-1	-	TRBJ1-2	CASSFSAGPLDGYTF	TGCGCCAGCAGCTTCTCCGCAGGGCCTCTCGATGGCTACACCTTC
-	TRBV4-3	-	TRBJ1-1	CASSQGGGRTNTEAFF	TGCGCCAGCAGCCAAGGAGGCGGCAGAACGAACACTGAAGCTTTCTTT
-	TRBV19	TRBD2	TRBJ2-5	CASSQSSGGVPETQYF	TGTGCCAGTAGCCAATCTAGCGGGGGGGTCCCGGAGACCCAGTACTTC
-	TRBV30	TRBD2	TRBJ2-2	CAWSGRWRERGGELFF	TGTGCCTGGAGCGGGAGGTGGCGGGAACGGGGCGGGGAGCTGTTTTTT
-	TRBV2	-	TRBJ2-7	CASSAYFGGYEQYF	TGTGCCAGCAGTGCCTATTTTGGGGGGTACGAGCAGTACTTC
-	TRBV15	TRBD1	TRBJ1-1	CATSRDRGITEAFF	TGTGCCACCAGCAGGGACAGGGGGATCACTGAAGCTTTCTTT
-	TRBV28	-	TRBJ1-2	CASTSAPQGNYGYTF	TGTGCCAGCACCAGTGCTCCACAGGGTAACTATGGCTACACCTTC
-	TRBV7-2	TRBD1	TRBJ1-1	CASSPGLDRVVQAFF	TGTGCCAGCAGCCCCGGATTGGACAGGGTGGTTCAAGCTTTCTTT
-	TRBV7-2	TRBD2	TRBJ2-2	CASSPRLAASSGELFF	TGTGCCAGCAGCCCGCGCCTAGCGGCTTCTTCCGGGGAGCTGTTTTTT
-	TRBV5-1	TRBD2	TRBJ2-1	CASSLASGGDNEQFF	TGCGCCAGCAGCTTGGCCAGCGGGGGAGACAATGAGCAGTTCTTC
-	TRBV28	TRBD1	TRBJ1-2	CASSLPRGDRGYTF	TGTGCCAGCAGTTTACCTCGGGGGGACAGGGGCTACACCTTC